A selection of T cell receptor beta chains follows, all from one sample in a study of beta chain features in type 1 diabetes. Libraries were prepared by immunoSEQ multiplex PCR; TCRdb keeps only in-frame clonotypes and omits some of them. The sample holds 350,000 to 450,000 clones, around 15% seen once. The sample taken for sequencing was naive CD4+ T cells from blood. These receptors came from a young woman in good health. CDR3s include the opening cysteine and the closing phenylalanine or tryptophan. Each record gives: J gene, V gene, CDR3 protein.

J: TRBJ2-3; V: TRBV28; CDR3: CASSHPPGLGFSPDTQYF
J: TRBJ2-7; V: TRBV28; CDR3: CASSAAGTKYEQYF
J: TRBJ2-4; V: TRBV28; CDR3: CASSWRQGGIYF
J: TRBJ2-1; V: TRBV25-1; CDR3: CASSELGPAQYNEQFF
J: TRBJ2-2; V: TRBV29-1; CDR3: CSVDRGRTGELFF
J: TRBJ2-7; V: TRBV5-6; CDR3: CASSWDNYEQYF
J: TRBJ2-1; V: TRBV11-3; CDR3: CASSLVANNEQFF
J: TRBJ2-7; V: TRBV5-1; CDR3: CASSSTSGTHVEQYF
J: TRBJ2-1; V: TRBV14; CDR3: CASSQDNAGVTYNEQFF
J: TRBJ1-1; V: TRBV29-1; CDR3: CSVAMTGKGTEAFF
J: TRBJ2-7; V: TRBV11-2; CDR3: CASSLAGGTYEQYF
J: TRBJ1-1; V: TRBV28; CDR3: CASSLKGQPPWEAFF
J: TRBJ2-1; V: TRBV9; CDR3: CASSVDVAGSNEQFF
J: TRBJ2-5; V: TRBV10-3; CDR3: CAISSERERGETQYF
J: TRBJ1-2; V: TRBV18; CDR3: CASSLDSYYGYTF
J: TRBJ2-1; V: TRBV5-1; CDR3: CASRQGSGENHEQFF
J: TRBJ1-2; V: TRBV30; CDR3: CAWSGSSGTF
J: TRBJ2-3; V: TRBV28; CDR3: CASSSGIDTQYF
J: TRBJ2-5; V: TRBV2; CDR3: CASSEDRGYGKTQYF
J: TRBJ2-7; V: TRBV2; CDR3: CASSEGGLAGGPSREQYF
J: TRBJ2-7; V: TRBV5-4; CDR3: CASSGGTSGGTIYEQYF
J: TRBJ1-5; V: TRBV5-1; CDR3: CASSLELGNQPQHF
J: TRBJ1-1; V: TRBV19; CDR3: CASSSPGGNTEAFF
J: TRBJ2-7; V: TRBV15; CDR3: CATSRRLQDRRDEQYF
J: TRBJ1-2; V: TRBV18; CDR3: CASSPSGQIYGYTF
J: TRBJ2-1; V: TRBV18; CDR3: CASSPLDNEQFF
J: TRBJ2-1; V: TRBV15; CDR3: CATSRVSGVDEQFF
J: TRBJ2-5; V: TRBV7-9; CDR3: CASSLLTGGRETQYF
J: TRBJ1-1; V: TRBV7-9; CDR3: CASSFREFAEAFF
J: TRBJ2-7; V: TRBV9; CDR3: CASSSPTESYEQYF
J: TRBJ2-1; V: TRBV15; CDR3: CATSRDQGAEQFF
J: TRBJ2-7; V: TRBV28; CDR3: CASTSDRAEQYF
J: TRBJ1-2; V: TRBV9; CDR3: CASSVGQEYFGYTF
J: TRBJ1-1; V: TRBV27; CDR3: CASSLSFGSKAFF
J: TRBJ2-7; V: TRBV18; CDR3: CASSGQDYEQYF
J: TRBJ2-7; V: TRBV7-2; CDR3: CASSDRTGLVYEQYF
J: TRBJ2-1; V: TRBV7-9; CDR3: CASSFSWREVYNEQFF
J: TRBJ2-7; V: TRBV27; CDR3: CASSPRTGSVYEQYF
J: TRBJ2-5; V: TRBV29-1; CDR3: CSARGGETQYF
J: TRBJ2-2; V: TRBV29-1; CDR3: CSVGQGNTGELFF
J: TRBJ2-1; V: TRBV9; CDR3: CASSAAGFGEQFF
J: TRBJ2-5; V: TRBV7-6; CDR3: CASSLTGMQETQYF
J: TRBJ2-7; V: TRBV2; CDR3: CASSDRGVNEQYF
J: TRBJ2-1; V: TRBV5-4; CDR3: CASSLAPSGGYNEQFF
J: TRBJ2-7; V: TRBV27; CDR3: CASSHTSGRTLSYEQYF
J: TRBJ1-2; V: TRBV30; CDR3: CAWSEQGYGYTF
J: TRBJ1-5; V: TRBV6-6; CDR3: CASSDRGSNQPQHF
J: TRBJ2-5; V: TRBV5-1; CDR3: CASSSGQGMEETQYF
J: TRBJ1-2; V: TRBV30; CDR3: CAWSVLPTDYGYTF
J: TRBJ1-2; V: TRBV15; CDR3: CATRSTGGNYGYTF
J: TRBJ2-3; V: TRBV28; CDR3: CASTSTRTARDTQYF
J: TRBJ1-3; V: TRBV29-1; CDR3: CSVGQGERSGNTIYF
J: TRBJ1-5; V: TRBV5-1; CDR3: CASSPDIAADQPQHF
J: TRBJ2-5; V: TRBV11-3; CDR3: CASSLGQQETQYF
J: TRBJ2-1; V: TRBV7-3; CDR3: CASSLGLAGPSGEQFF
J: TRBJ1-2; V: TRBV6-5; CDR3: CASSYDRRGYGYTF
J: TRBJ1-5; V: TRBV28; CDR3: CASSLGGTVNQPQHF
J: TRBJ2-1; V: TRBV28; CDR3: CASGVGPEQFF
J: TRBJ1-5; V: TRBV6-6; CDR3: CASSYSTGPGPQHF
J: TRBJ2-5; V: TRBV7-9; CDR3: CASMTSGDRETQYF